This TCR beta chain is from a study of Ad26.COV2.S vaccination and SARS-CoV-2 variants. This clone showed up just once. Antigen unknown. Documented treatment: roughly 18 received Ad26.COV2.S at low or high dose, single or two shots; roughly five received placebo; per-sample allocation not given. Specimen acquisition occurred on day 63 following the initial vaccine or placebo injection. CDR1 is SGHTS, CDR2 YDEGEE, per germline. J was trimmed by 9 bases and V by 0 bases; bases with no gene match: 2. The length of the CDR3 is 13 residues. Here immunoSEQ multiplex PCR was the method, and the copy in TCRdb shows in-frame clones only, minus some. The sample holds about 680,000 clones, about 90% seen once. Study-level points and caveats: Spike-specific TCR breadth ran higher among vaccine recipients than placebo recipients. Possible underestimation of total T cell responses by the TCR breadth and depth analyses was noted. People who got the vaccine or the placebo had similar non-spike TCR breadth.

This TCR came from a person aged 18 to 65 who received the Ad26.COV2.S COVID-19 vaccine or a placebo. The chain carries TRBV5-8 and TRBJ2-1, with TRBD1 identical over 8 bases. The sequencing here drew on peripheral blood, taken in a trial of Ad26.COV2.S vaccine versus placebo. The chain's CDR3 is CASSLDRGTEQFF. As DNA, the CDR3 is TGTGCCAGCAGCTTGGACAGGGGGACTGAGCAGTTCTTC.